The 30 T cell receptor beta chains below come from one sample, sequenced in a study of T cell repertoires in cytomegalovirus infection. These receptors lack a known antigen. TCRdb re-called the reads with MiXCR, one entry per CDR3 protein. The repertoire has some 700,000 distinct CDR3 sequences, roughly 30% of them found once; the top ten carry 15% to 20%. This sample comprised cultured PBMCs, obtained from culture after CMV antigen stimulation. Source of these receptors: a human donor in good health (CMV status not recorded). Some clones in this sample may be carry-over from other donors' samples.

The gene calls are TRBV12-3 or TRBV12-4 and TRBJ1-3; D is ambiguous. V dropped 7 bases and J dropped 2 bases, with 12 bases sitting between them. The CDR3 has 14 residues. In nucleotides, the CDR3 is TGTGCCAGCACCGCCCAGGTCCCTGGAAACACCATATATTTT. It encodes CASTAQVPGNTIYF.

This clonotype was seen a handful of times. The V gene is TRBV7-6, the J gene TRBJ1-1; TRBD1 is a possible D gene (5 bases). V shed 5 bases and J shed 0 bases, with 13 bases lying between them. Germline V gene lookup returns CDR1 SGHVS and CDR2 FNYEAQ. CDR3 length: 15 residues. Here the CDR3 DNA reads TGTGCCAGCAGCGCGCGGGGGGGTATGAACACTGAAGCTTTCTTT. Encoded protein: CASSARGGMNTEAFF.

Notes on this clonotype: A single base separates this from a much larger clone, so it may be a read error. DNA for the CDR3: TGTGCCAGCACCCAAGAGACCCAGTACTTC. Translating gives CASTQETQYF. The V and J genes are TRBV27 and TRBJ2-5, with no clear D. Germline values: CDR1 MNHEY, CDR2 SMNVEV (reference sequence). The CDR3 sequence is 10 residues long. Trimming took off 7 bases at V and 1 base at J, with 1 base between the two ends.

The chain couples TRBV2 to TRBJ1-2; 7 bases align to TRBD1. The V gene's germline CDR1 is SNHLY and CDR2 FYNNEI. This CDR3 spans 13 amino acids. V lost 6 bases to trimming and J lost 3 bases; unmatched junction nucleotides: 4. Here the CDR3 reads CASRTGLDYGYTF. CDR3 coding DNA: TGTGCCAGCAGGACAGGGCTAGACTATGGCTACACCTTC.

CDR3 loop: CASIFSYITPGNTEAFF. CDR3 bases: TGTGCCAGCATTTTCTCCTACATAACTCCGGGGAACACTGAAGCTTTCTTT. V usage is TRBV6-6 and J usage is TRBJ1-1; D is ambiguous. CDR1 and CDR2 from the germline V gene are MNHNY and SVGAGI (reference sequence). Trimming stripped 7 bases from V and 1 base from J, with 22 bases between. The CDR3 is made up of 17 amino acids.

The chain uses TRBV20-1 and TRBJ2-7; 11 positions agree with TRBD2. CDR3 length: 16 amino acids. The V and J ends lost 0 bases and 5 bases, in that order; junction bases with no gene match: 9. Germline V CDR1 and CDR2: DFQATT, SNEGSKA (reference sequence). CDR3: CSARDRTSGSFDEQYF. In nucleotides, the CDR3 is TGCAGTGCTAGAGATCGAACTAGCGGGAGCTTCGACGAGCAGTACTTC.

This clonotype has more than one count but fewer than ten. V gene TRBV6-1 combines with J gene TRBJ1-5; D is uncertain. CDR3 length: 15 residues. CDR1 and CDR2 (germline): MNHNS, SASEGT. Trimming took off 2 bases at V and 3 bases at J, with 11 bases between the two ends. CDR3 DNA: TGTGCCAGCAGTGAATGGGATCAATACAATCAGCCCCAGCATTTT. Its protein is CASSEWDQYNQPQHF.

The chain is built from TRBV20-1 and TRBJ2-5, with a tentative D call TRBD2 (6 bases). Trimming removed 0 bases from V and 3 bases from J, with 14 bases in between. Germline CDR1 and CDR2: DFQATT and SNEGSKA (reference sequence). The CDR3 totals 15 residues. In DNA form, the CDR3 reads TGCAGTGCTAGAGATTTGGGGGGTAGAGAAGAGACCCAGTACTTC. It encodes CSARDLGGREETQYF.

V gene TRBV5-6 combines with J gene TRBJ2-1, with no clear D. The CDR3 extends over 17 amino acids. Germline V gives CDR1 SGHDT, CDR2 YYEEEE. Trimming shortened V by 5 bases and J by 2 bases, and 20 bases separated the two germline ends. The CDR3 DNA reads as TGTGCCAGCAGACCGACCATAACAAGAACGGCCTACAATGAGCAGTTCTTC. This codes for CASRPTITRTAYNEQFF.

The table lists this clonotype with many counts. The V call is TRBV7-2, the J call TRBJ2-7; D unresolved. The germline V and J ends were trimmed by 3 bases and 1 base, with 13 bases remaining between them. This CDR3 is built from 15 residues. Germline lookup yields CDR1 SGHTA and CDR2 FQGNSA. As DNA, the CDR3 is TGTGCCAGCAGCTTTGGCACAGCTGTTTCCTACGAGCAGTACTTC. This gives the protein CASSFGTAVSYEQYF.

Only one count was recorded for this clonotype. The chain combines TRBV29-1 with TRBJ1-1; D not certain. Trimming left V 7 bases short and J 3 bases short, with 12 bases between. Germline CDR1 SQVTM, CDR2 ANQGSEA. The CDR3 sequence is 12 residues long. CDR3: CSAQGMDTEAFF. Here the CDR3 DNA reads TGCAGCGCACAAGGGATGGACACTGAAGCTTTCTTT.

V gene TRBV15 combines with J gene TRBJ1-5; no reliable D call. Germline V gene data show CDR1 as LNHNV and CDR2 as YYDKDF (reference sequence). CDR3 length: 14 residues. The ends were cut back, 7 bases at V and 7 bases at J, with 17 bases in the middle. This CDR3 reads CATTPFSEGQPQHF. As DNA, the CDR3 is TGTGCCACCACCCCTTTTTCTGAGGGACAGCCCCAGCATTTT.

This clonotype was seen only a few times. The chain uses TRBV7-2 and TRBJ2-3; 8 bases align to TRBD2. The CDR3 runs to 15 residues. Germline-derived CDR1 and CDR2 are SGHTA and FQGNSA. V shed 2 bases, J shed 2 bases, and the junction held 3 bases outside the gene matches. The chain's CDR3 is CASSLTGGVTDTQYF. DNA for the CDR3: TGTGCCAGCAGCTTAACGGGGGGGGTCACAGATACGCAGTATTTT.

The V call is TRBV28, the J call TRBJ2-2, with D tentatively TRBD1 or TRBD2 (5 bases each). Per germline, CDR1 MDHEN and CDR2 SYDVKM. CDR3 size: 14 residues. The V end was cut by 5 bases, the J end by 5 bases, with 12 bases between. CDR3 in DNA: TGTGCCAGCAGTACGACCGGGACGACCGGGGAGCTGTTTTTT. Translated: CASSTTGTTGELFF.

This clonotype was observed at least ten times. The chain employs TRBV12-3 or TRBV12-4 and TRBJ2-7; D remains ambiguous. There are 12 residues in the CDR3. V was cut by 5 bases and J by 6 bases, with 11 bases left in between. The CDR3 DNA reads TGTGCCAGCAGTACCGGCCAGCCCGAGCAGTACTTC. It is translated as CASSTGQPEQYF.

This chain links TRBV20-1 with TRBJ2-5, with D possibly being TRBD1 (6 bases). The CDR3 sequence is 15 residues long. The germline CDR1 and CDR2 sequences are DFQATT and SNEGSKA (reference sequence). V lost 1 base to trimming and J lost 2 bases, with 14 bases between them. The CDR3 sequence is CSARVPGAPQETQYF. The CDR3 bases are TGCAGTGCTAGAGTACCAGGGGCCCCTCAAGAGACCCAGTACTTC.

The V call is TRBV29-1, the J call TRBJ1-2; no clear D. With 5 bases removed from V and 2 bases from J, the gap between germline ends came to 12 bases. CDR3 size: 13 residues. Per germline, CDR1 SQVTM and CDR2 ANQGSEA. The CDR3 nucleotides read TGCAGCGTTCATCAGACCAACAACTATGGCTACACCTTC. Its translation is CSVHQTNNYGYTF.

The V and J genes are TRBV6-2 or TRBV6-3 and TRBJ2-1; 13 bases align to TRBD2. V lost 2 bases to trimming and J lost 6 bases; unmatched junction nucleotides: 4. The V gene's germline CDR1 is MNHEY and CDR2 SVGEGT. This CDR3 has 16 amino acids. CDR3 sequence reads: CASSYGGTSGINEQFF. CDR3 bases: TGTGCCAGCAGTTACGGCGGGACTAGCGGGATCAATGAGCAGTTCTTC.

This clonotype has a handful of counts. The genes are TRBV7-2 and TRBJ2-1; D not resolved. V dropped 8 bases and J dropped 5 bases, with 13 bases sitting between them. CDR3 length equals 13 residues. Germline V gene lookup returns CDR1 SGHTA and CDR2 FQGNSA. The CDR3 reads CASCIRRDNEQFF. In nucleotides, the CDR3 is TGTGCCAGCTGCATCAGGAGAGACAATGAGCAGTTCTTC.

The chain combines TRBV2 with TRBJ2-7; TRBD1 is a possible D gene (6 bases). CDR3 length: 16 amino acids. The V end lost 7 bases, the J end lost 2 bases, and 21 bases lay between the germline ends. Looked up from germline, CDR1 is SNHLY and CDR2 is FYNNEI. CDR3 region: CASISNQRGKAYEQYF. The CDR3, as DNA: TGTGCCAGCATCTCGAATCAGAGGGGGAAAGCCTACGAGCAGTACTTC.

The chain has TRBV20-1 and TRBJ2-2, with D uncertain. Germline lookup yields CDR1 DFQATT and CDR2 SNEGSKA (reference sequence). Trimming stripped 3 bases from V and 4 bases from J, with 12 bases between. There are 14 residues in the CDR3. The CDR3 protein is CSASRQNPTGELFF. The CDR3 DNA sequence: TGCAGTGCTAGTAGGCAAAACCCCACCGGGGAGCTGTTTTTT.

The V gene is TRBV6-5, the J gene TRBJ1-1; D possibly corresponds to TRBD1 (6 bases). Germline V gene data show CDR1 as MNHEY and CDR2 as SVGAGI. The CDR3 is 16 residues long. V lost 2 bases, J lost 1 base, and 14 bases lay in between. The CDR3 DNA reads TGTGCCAGCAGTTACGTTCGGGGGGCGCCGAACACTGAAGCTTTCTTT. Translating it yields CASSYVRGAPNTEAFF.

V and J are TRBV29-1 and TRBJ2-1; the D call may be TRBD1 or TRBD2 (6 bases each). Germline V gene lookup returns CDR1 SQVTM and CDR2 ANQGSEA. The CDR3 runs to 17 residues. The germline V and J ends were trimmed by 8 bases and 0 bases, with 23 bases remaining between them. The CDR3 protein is CSSEGGSRERSYNEQFF. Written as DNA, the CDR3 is TGCAGCTCTGAAGGGGGGTCGAGGGAGCGCTCCTACAATGAGCAGTTCTTC.

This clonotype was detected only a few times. The CDR3 DNA follows: TGTGCCAGTACCGTTATTGGGACTAGCGGGAGTTATAACACCGGGGAGCTGTTTTTT. This sequence encodes CASTVIGTSGSYNTGELFF. This sequence joins TRBV19 and TRBJ2-2; 14 bases align to TRBD2. The length of the CDR3 is 19 residues. V was clipped by 7 bases and J by 2 bases; unmatched bases: 12. From germline, CDR1 is LNHDA and CDR2 SQIVND (reference sequence).

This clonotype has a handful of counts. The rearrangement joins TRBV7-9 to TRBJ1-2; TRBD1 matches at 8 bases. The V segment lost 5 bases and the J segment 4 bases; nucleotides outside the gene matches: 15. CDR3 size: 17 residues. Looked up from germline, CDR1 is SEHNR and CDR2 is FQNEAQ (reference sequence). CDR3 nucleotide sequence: TGTGCCAGCAGCCCTATAATACAGGGGGAAGGTGGCTATGGCTACACCTTC. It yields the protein CASSPIIQGEGGYGYTF.

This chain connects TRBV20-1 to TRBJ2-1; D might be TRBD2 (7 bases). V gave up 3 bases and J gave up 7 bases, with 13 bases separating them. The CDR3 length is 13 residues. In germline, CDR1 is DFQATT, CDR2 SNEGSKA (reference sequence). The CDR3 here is CSASRGGENEQFF. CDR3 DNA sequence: TGCAGTGCTAGTAGGGGGGGGGAGAATGAGCAGTTCTTC.

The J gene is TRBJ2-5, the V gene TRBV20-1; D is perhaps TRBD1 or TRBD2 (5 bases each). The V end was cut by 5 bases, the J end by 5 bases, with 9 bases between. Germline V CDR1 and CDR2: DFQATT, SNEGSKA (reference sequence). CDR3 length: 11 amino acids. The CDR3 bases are TGCAGTGCTGGGGGTATCGAGACCCAGTACTTC. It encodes CSAGGIETQYF.

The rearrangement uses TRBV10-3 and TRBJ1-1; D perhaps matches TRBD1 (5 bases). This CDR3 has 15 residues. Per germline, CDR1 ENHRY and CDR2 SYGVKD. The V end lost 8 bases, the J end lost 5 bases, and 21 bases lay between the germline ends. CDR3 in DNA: TGTGCCATCTCCCCCTGGGGGGATGGGGCGACTGAAGCTTTCTTT. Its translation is CAISPWGDGATEAFF.

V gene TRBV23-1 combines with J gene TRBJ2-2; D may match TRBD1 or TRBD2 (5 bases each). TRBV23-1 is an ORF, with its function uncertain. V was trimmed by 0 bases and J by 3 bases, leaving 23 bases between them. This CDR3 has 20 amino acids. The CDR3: CASSQSLEVRGAEHTGELFF. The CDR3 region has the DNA TGCGCCAGCAGTCAATCCCTGGAGGTGAGGGGAGCGGAACACACCGGGGAGCTGTTTTTT.

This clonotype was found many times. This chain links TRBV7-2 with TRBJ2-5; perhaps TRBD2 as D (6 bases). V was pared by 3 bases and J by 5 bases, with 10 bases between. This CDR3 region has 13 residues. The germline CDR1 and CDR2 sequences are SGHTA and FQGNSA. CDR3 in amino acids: CASSFGRMETQYF. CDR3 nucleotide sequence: TGTGCCAGCAGCTTCGGGAGAATGGAGACCCAGTACTTC.